The 32 T cell receptor beta chains reported below all come from one sample, sequenced in a study of blood T cell repertoires in COVID-19. Some clones are missing from TCRdb's copy, which holds only in-frame ones; the method was immunoSEQ multiplex PCR. The data contain roughly 100,000 clones, 84% of them singletons. What was sequenced was peripheral blood. The receptors here all came from a human donor in a cohort sampled during active or convalescent COVID-19.

The chain is built from TRBV7-9 and TRBJ2-3; 8 bases are a match to TRBD1. V lost 5 bases, J lost 1 base, and 5 bases stayed unmatched. The germline V gene has CDR1 SEHNR and CDR2 FQNEAQ (reference sequence). CDR3 size: 15 residues. The CDR3 loop reads CASSNGQGGTDTQYF. As DNA, the CDR3 is TGTGCCAGCAGCAACGGACAGGGAGGCACAGATACGCAGTATTTT.

The V call is TRBV19, the J call TRBJ1-1; D possibly corresponds to TRBD1 (5 bases). Germline CDR1 and CDR2: LNHDA and SQIVND (reference sequence). The CDR3 is 13 residues long. The V gene lost 10 bases and the J gene lost 0 bases, with 12 bases spanning the gap. The CDR3 region has the DNA TGTGCCACCTCGACAGTGCTGAACACTGAAGCTTTCTTT. This encodes CATSTVLNTEAFF. The whole variable domain, remainder taken from reference TRBV19 and TRBJ1-1, is DGGITQSPKYLFRKEGQNVTLSCEQNLNHDAMYWYRQDPGQGLRLIYYSQIVNDFQKGDIAEGYSVSREKKESFPLTVTSAQKNPTAFYLCATSTVLNTEAFFGQGTRLTVV.

The chain recombines TRBV5-1 with TRBJ2-1; 12 positions agree with TRBD2. Germline CDR1 is SGHRS and CDR2 is YFSETQ. The CDR3 consists of 16 residues. Trimming at V came to 1 base and at J to 7 bases, leaving 6 bases not matched to a gene. CDR3 nucleotides: TGCGCCAGCAGCTTGTCGCCTAGCGGGGGGGCGAATGAGCAGTTCTTC. Translated: CASSLSPSGGANEQFF.

This chain connects TRBV19 to TRBJ1-1; D may be TRBD1 (5 bases). Trimming left V 5 bases short and J 1 base short, with 11 bases between. CDR3 length: 14 amino acids. Per the germline V gene, CDR1 is LNHDA and CDR2 is SQIVND (reference sequence). The CDR3: CASSPETENTEAFF. Written as DNA, the CDR3 is TGTGCCAGTAGTCCGGAGACAGAGAACACTGAAGCTTTCTTT. Supplemented by reference TRBV19 and TRBJ1-1, the full variable domain reads DGGITQSPKYLFRKEGQNVTLSCEQNLNHDAMYWYRQDPGQGLRLIYYSQIVNDFQKGDIAEGYSVSREKKESFPLTVTSAQKNPTAFYLCASSPETENTEAFFGQGTRLTVV.

The chain uses TRBV5-4 and TRBJ2-4, with D unclear. The germline gives CDR1 SGHNT, CDR2 YYREEE (reference sequence). The CDR3 is 15 residues long. The germline V and J ends were trimmed by 4 bases and 5 bases, with 16 bases remaining between them. The CDR3 bases are TGTGCCAGCAGCCCAATCGGAAGTCGGGAAAACATTCAGTACTTC. Translated: CASSPIGSRENIQYF.

The V gene is TRBV10-3, the J gene TRBJ1-3, with D unresolved. With 10 bases removed from V and 8 bases from J, the gap between germline ends came to 15 bases. The CDR3 runs 12 residues. Germline-derived CDR1 and CDR2 are ENHRY and SYGVKD. The CDR3 is CATRPGSDTIYF. CDR3 sequence (DNA): TGTGCCACCCGCCCGGGTTCGGACACCATATATTTT.

This clone showed up just a few times. The chain is built from TRBV4-3 and TRBJ2-3; 9 bases fit TRBD1. CDR1 LGHNA and CDR2 YSLEER come from the germline V gene. The CDR3 consists of 17 residues. V lost 1 base, J lost 4 bases, and 9 bases stayed unmatched. The CDR3 protein is CASSQVGGQGMADTQYF. DNA of the CDR3: TGCGCCAGCAGCCAAGTTGGGGGACAGGGAATGGCAGATACGCAGTATTTT.

This rearrangement joins TRBV13 to TRBJ2-5, with D perhaps TRBD2 (6 bases). This CDR3 contains 12 residues. Germline V gene sequence: CDR1 PRHDT, CDR2 FYEKMQ (reference sequence). Deletions cut 7 bases from V and 4 bases from J, with 10 bases between. CDR3 sequence reads: CASKRDLETQYF. In DNA, the CDR3 is TGTGCCAGCAAACGGGACTTAGAGACCCAGTACTTC.

This clone appeared a few times. The chain couples TRBV5-6 to TRBJ1-5; weak D call: TRBD1 (6 bases). Germline CDR1 and CDR2: SGHDT and YYEEEE. The CDR3 spans 12 residues. The germline V and J ends were trimmed by 4 bases and 10 bases, with 12 bases remaining between them. CDR3 in DNA: TGTGCCAGCAGCAAACCGACAGGACCCCAGCATTTT. This sequence encodes CASSKPTGPQHF.

The chain recombines TRBV5-4 with TRBJ2-5; 12 positions agree with TRBD2. Trimming removed 4 bases from V and 5 bases from J; junction bases left unmatched: 12. This CDR3 is built from 17 residues. Germline CDR1 SGHNT, CDR2 YYREEE (reference sequence). CDR3 in amino acids: CASSQFLAGGPLETQYF. The CDR3 DNA sequence: TGTGCCAGCAGCCAGTTCCTAGCGGGGGGGCCGCTGGAGACCCAGTACTTC.

The chain combines TRBV2 with TRBJ2-1, with 13 bases lining up with TRBD2. J lost 10 bases, V lost 7 bases, and 7 bases had no gene match. The germline gives CDR1 SNHLY, CDR2 FYNNEI. The CDR3 has 14 residues. CDR3 residues: CASTLAGGTGEQFF. CDR3 in DNA: TGTGCCAGCACACTAGCGGGGGGGACAGGGGAGCAGTTCTTC.

The chain employs TRBV12-3 or TRBV12-4 and TRBJ2-1, with D uncertain. The CDR3 length is 13 residues. The germline V and J ends were trimmed by 3 bases and 16 bases, with 19 bases remaining between them. CDR3 nucleotide sequence: TGTGCCAGCAGTTTGTTCGAGGAGACTCGGCGATTCTTC. Its protein is CASSLFEETRRFF.

The rearrangement uses TRBV4-2 and TRBJ2-3, with TRBD2 matching over 8 bases. Germline lookup yields CDR1 LGHNA and CDR2 YNFKEQ. Losses at the gene ends were 4 bases for V and 2 bases for J; bases not matched to a gene: 26. The CDR3 is made up of 22 amino acids. The CDR3 loop reads CASSPPRGGKVLRGGVTDTQYF. CDR3 coding DNA: TGTGCCAGCAGCCCCCCGCGCGGGGGGAAGGTCCTCCGGGGGGGGGTCACAGATACGCAGTATTTT.

The chain carries TRBV7-9 and TRBJ2-6; the D is unclear. The CDR3 has 17 amino acids. Germline V gives CDR1 SEHNR, CDR2 FQNEAQ (reference sequence). V was clipped by 10 bases and J by 2 bases, with 21 bases between them. Here the CDR3 reads CAIPGWLLRAGANVLTF. The CDR3 DNA reads as TGTGCCATCCCCGGTTGGCTCCTTCGGGCTGGGGCCAACGTCCTGACTTTC.

This chain uses TRBV11-2 with TRBJ2-1; D may be TRBD1 (5 bases). From germline, CDR1 is SGHAT and CDR2 FQNNGV. The CDR3 runs 18 residues. Between the trimmed V and J ends, which lost 2 bases and 2 bases, there was a span of 19 bases. CDR3 sequence (DNA): TGTGCCAGCAGCTTATATCGTTCGTACAGGACAACCTACAATGAGCAGTTCTTC. Amino acids: CASSLYRSYRTTYNEQFF. Complete variable domain (other parts from reference TRBV11-2 and TRBJ2-1): EAGVAQSPRYKIIEKRQSVAFWCNPISGHATLYWYQQILGQGPKLLIQFQNNGVVDDSQLPKDRFSAERLKGVDSTLKIQPAKLEDSAVYLCASSLYRSYRTTYNEQFFGPGTRLTVL.

This chain links TRBV5-5 with TRBJ2-1, with 9 bases aligning to TRBD1. V lost 4 bases to trimming and J lost 4 bases; unmatched junction nucleotides: 6. Looked up from germline, CDR1 is SGHKS and CDR2 is YYEKEE (reference sequence). This CDR3 has 15 residues. CDR3 in amino acids: CASSARDRVYNEQFF. In DNA, the CDR3 is TGTGCCAGCAGCGCCCGGGACAGGGTTTACAATGAGCAGTTCTTC. Supplemented by reference TRBV5-5 and TRBJ2-1, the full variable domain reads DAGVTQSPTHLIKTRGQQVTLRCSPISGHKSVSWYQQVLGQGPQFIFQYYEKEERGRGNFPDRFSARQFPNYSSELNVNALLLGDSALYLCASSARDRVYNEQFFGPGTRLTVL.

The chain is built from TRBV6-1 and TRBJ1-2; D not resolved. Germline values: CDR1 MNHNS, CDR2 SASEGT. CDR3 length: 18 amino acids. Between the trimmed V and J ends, which lost 3 bases and 2 bases, there was a span of 22 bases. The CDR3 DNA reads TGTGCCAGCAGTGACACCAGGTGGGGAGGTTTTGAAAACTATGGCTACACCTTC. Its translation: CASSDTRWGGFENYGYTF.

This chain joins TRBV20-1 and TRBJ1-1; D perhaps matches TRBD1 (5 bases). Germline CDR1 reads DFQATT; CDR2 reads SNEGSKA (reference sequence). The CDR3 contains 11 residues. The CDR3 nucleotides read TGCAGCCCACCGGGGGGGACTGAAGCTTTCTTT. Protein sequence: CSPPGGTEAFF.

The rearrangement joins TRBV2 to TRBJ1-5; D perhaps matches TRBD1 (6 bases). V was trimmed by 1 base and J by 6 bases, leaving 13 bases between them. From germline, CDR1 is SNHLY and CDR2 FYNNEI. The CDR3 length is 15 residues. This chain's CDR3 is CASSEVRGAGQPQHF. CDR3 sequence (DNA): TGTGCCAGCAGTGAAGTTCGGGGGGCCGGTCAGCCCCAGCATTTT. Full variable domain (rest looked up from reference TRBV2 and TRBJ1-5): EPEVTQTPSHQVTQMGQEVILRCVPISNHLYFYWYRQILGQKVEFLVSFYNNEISEKSEIFDDQFSVERPDGSNFTLKIRSTKLEDSAMYFCASSEVRGAGQPQHFGDGTRLSIL.

Only one count was recorded for this clone. V and J are TRBV28 and TRBJ2-7; possibly TRBD2 for D (5 bases). The CDR3 is 14 amino acids. The V gene lost 3 bases and the J gene lost 6 bases, with 15 bases spanning the gap. Per germline, CDR1 MDHEN and CDR2 SYDVKM. CDR3 in amino acids: CASSLPQERTEQYF. In DNA, the CDR3 is TGTGCCAGCAGTTTGCCTCAGGAGCGGACCGAGCAGTACTTC.

The chain carries TRBV7-7 and TRBJ1-2; D unresolved. This CDR3 contains 11 residues. The germline CDR1 and CDR2 sequences are SSHAT and FNYEAQ (reference sequence). CDR3 in amino acids: CASAGNYGYTF. The DNA for the CDR3 is TGTGCTAGCGCGGGCAACTATGGCTACACCTTC.

In its sample, this clone was seen once. The V and J genes are TRBV6-2 or TRBV6-3 and TRBJ1-2; 7 positions agree with TRBD1. Germline-derived CDR1 and CDR2 are MNHEY and SVGEGT. This CDR3 has 13 residues. J was trimmed by 5 bases and V by 4 bases; bases with no gene match: 4. The DNA for the CDR3 is TGTGCCAGCAGTTTCCCAGGGGGATATGGCTACACCTTC. It yields the protein CASSFPGGYGYTF.

The gene calls are TRBV3-1 (or the pseudogene TRBV3-2) and TRBJ2-5; 13 bases are a match to TRBD2. The CDR3 is 15 residues long. Germline CDR1 is LGHDT and CDR2 is YNNKEL (reference sequence). The V segment lost 4 bases and the J segment 7 bases; nucleotides outside the gene matches: 6. The CDR3 here is CASSLLAGGTGTQYF. CDR3 bases: TGTGCCAGCAGCCTACTAGCGGGGGGGACAGGGACCCAGTACTTC.

This clone was found a few times. The chain recombines TRBV5-6 with TRBJ1-1; 12 bases are shared with TRBD1. This CDR3 comprises 16 residues. J lost 1 base, V lost 5 bases, and 6 bases had no gene match. Germline V CDR1 and CDR2: SGHDT, YYEEEE. The CDR3 is CASRYRDRGPNTEAFF. In DNA, the CDR3 is TGTGCCAGCAGATACCGGGACAGGGGGCCGAACACTGAAGCTTTCTTT.

This clone appeared a single time. This rearrangement joins TRBV5-1 to TRBJ2-5; perhaps TRBD2 as D (5 bases). The germline V and J ends were trimmed by 0 bases and 5 bases, with 11 bases remaining between them. Germline CDR1 reads SGHRS; CDR2 reads YFSETQ. The CDR3 runs to 14 residues. The CDR3 spells CASSLVASRETQYF. In DNA form, the CDR3 reads TGCGCCAGCAGCTTGGTTGCTAGCCGGGAGACCCAGTACTTC.

In nucleotides, the CDR3 is TGTGCCACCAGTGGTACCCTCGGACAGGCGCGGGAGACCCAGTACTTC. Translation: CATSGTLGQARETQYF. This chain joins TRBV24-1 and TRBJ2-5; TRBD1 aligns across 7 bases. The CDR3 has 16 amino acids. Germline CDR1 KGHDR, CDR2 SFDVKD. Trimming cost V 5 bases and J 5 bases; bases outside gene matches: 13.

V and J are TRBV28 and TRBJ1-6; 7 bases align to TRBD1. J gave up 9 bases and V 5 bases, and 10 bases lay outside the gene matches. CDR1 is MDHEN, CDR2 SYDVKM, per germline. The CDR3 runs 15 residues. CDR3 in amino acids: CASSQTGEFGSPLHF. The CDR3 DNA follows: TGTGCCAGCAGTCAAACAGGGGAATTTGGTTCACCCCTCCACTTT. Full variable domain (missing parts from reference TRBV28 and TRBJ1-6): DVKVTQSSRYLVKRTGEKVFLECVQDMDHENMFWYRQDPGLGLRLIYFSYDVKMKEKGDIPEGYSVSREKKERFSLILESASTNQTSMYLCASSQTGEFGSPLHFGNGTRLTVT.

CDR3 in amino acids: CASRGQGVSYEQYF. In nucleotides, the CDR3 is TGTGCCAGCAGGGGACAGGGAGTGTCCTACGAGCAGTACTTC. V gene TRBV28 combines with J gene TRBJ2-7, with 9 bases lining up with TRBD1. The CDR3 runs to 14 residues. Trimming cost V 6 bases and J 1 base; bases outside gene matches: 4. The germline CDR1 and CDR2 sequences are MDHEN and SYDVKM. Complete variable domain (other parts from reference TRBV28 and TRBJ2-7): DVKVTQSSRYLVKRTGEKVFLECVQDMDHENMFWYRQDPGLGLRLIYFSYDVKMKEKGDIPEGYSVSREKKERFSLILESASTNQTSMYLCASRGQGVSYEQYFGPGTRLTVT.

V and J are TRBV7-2 and TRBJ2-2; D unresolved. Trimming took 1 base from V and 5 from J, leaving 5 bases between them. Per the germline V gene, CDR1 is SGHTA and CDR2 is FQGNSA. This CDR3 has 13 amino acids. The CDR3 reads CASSLVITGELFF. The CDR3 nucleotides read TGTGCCAGCAGCTTAGTAATTACCGGGGAGCTGTTTTTT.

The chain links TRBV7-2 to TRBJ2-1, with a weak D call TRBD1 (6 bases). The V end was cut by 5 bases, the J end by 6 bases, with 20 bases between. Germline V lookup: CDR1 SGHTA, CDR2 FQGNSA. The CDR3 runs to 16 residues. The CDR3 DNA is TGTGCCAGCAGCCAGCGGAGCCCCCAGGGGTCCAATGAGCAGTTCTTC. It encodes CASSQRSPQGSNEQFF.

Turning to this clone: Other DNA variants within this sample encode the same CDR3. The chain uses TRBV12-3 or TRBV12-4 and TRBJ2-3; D may be TRBD1 (6 bases). The CDR3 is made up of 12 amino acids. V gave up 2 bases and J gave up 6 bases, with 6 bases separating them. The CDR3 coding sequence is TGTGCCAGCAGTTTAAGGGGGGATACGCAGTATTTT. Translating gives CASSLRGDTQYF.

This rearrangement joins TRBV7-9 to TRBJ2-3; D not certain. This CDR3 has 13 amino acids. Germline values: CDR1 SEHNR, CDR2 FQNEAQ (reference sequence). The germline V and J ends were trimmed by 3 bases and 2 bases, with 6 bases remaining between them. The CDR3 DNA reads as TGTGCCAGCAGCTTCCCCAACACAGATACGCAGTATTTT. It yields the protein CASSFPNTDTQYF.